The 8 T cell receptor beta chains presented below share a single source sample, sequenced in a study of PD-1 blockade in mismatch repair-deficient tumors. Assay: immunoSEQ multiplex PCR; the TCRdb copy retains only in-frame clones and omits some. Counted here are around 40,000 clones, 70% to 90% occurring once; the ten biggest clones make up 3% to 4.5%. This specimen consisted of peripheral blood, obtained less than 95 weeks after starting pembrolizumab. The receptors were sampled from an adult with mismatch repair-deficient cancer.

The V call is TRBV30, the J call TRBJ2-3; TRBD1 is a possible D gene (6 bases). Looked up from germline, CDR1 is GTSNPN and CDR2 is SVGIG (reference sequence). V lost 3 bases to trimming and J lost 4 bases, with 8 bases between them. The CDR3 has 12 residues. The CDR3 region has the DNA TGTGCCTGGAGACAGGGAGCAGATACGCAGTATTTT. Its protein is CAWRQGADTQYF.

The CDR3 reads CASSHRRLAGVRNEQFF. The CDR3 DNA reads TGTGCCAGCAGCCACCGTCGCCTAGCGGGAGTACGGAATGAGCAGTTCTTC. The chain couples TRBV14 to TRBJ2-1, with TRBD2 identical over 10 bases. Per the germline V gene, CDR1 is SGHDN and CDR2 is FVKESK. This CDR3 comprises 17 residues. The ends lost 3 bases at V and 7 bases at J; junction bases unmatched: 12.

The rearrangement joins TRBV9 to TRBJ1-2, with D tentatively TRBD1 (6 bases). Trimming removed 3 bases at V and 1 base at J, with 19 bases between. The germline V gene has CDR1 SGDLS and CDR2 YYNGEE. This CDR3 is built from 17 residues. The CDR3 coding sequence is TGTGCCAGCAGCGCACAGGGTGTTGTGTACGATAACTATGGCTACACCTTC. Translation gives CASSAQGVVYDNYGYTF.

The chain links TRBV5-8 to TRBJ1-5, with D uncertain. Germline V lookup: CDR1 SGHTS, CDR2 YDEGEE. The ends were cut back, 3 bases at V and 3 bases at J, with 16 bases in the middle. This CDR3 is 16 amino acids long. This chain's CDR3 is CASSYKLRAVNQPQHF. The CDR3 coding sequence is TGTGCCAGCAGCTATAAACTCCGGGCAGTCAATCAGCCCCAGCATTTT.

The chain combines TRBV29-1 with TRBJ2-7, with TRBD1 identical over 8 bases. Germline loops: CDR1 SQVTM, CDR2 ANQGSEA. The CDR3 totals 13 residues. Trimming at V came to 7 bases and at J to 2 bases, leaving 7 bases not matched to a gene. The CDR3 DNA is TGCAGCGGAGTGCGACAGGGGACCTACGAGCAGTACTTC. This translates into CSGVRQGTYEQYF.

The chain couples TRBV5-6 to TRBJ2-2, with 11 nucleotides matching TRBD2. Germline-derived CDR1 and CDR2 are SGHDT and YYEEEE. With V trimmed by 0 bases and J by 5 bases, 0 bases remained unmatched. The CDR3 extends over 15 amino acids. As DNA, the CDR3 is TGTGCCAGCAGCTTGGGACTAGCGGGAACCGGGGAGCTGTTTTTT. Translated, it gives CASSLGLAGTGELFF. The whole variable domain, remainder taken from reference TRBV5-6 and TRBJ2-2, is DAGVTQSPTHLIKTRGQQVTLRCSPKSGHDTVSWYQQALGQGPQFIFQYYEEEERQRGNFPDRFSGHQFPNYSSELNVNALLLGDSALYLCASSLGLAGTGELFFGEGSRLTVL.

The rearrangement uses TRBV7-2 and TRBJ2-3; D is perhaps TRBD2 (6 bases). The V end lost 5 bases, the J end lost 6 bases, and 9 bases lay between the germline ends. The CDR3 is 12 residues long. CDR1 and CDR2 from the germline V gene are SGHTA and FQGNSA. CDR3 nucleotide sequence: TGTGCCAGCAGCCTGACTAGGGATACGCAGTATTTT. Translation: CASSLTRDTQYF.

This sequence joins TRBV18 and TRBJ2-5; 7 bases fit TRBD1. V was clipped by 4 bases and J by 1 base; unmatched bases: 6. Germline V gives CDR1 KGHSH, CDR2 LQKENI. The CDR3 has 15 amino acids. This CDR3 is CASSLRRDSQETQYF. The CDR3 DNA reads as TGTGCCAGCTCACTCAGACGGGACAGCCAAGAGACCCAGTACTTC.